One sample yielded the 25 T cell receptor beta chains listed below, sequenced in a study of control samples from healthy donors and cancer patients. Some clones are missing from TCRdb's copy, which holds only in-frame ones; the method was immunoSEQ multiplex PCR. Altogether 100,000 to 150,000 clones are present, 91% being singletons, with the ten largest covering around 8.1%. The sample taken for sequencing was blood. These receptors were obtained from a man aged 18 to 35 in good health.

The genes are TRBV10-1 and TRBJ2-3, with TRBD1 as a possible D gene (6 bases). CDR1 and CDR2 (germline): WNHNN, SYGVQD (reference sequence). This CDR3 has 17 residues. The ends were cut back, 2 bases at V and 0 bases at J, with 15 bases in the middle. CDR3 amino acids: CASSEGQGQSSTDTQYF. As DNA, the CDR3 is TGCGCCAGCAGTGAGGGTCAAGGACAGTCGAGCACAGATACGCAGTATTTT.

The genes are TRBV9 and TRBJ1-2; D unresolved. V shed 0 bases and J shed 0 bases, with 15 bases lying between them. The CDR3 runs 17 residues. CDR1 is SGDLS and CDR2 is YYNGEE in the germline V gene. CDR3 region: CASSVGSGFGANYGYTF. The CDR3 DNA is TGTGCCAGCAGCGTAGGGTCCGGGTTTGGTGCTAACTATGGCTACACCTTC.

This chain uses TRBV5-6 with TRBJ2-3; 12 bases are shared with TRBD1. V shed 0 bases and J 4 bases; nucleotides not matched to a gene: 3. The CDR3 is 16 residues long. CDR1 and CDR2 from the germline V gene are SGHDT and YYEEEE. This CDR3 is CASSLAGQGASDTQYF. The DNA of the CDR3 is TGTGCCAGCAGCTTGGCGGGACAGGGGGCTTCAGATACGCAGTATTTT.

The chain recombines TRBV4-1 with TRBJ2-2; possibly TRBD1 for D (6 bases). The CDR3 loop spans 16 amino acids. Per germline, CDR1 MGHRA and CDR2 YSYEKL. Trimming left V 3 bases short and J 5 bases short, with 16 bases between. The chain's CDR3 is CASSQRDIPGTGELFF. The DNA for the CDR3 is TGCGCCAGCAGCCAGAGGGACATCCCGGGTACCGGGGAGCTGTTTTTT.

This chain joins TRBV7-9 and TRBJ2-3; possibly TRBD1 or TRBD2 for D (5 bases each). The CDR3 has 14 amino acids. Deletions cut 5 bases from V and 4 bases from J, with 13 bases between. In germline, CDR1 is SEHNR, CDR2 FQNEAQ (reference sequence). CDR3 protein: CASSPQGAADTQYF. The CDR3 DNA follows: TGTGCCAGCAGCCCGCAGGGAGCGGCAGATACGCAGTATTTT.

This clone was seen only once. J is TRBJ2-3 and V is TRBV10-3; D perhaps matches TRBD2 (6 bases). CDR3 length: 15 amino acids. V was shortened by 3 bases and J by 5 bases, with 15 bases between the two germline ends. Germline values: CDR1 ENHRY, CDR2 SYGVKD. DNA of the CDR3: TGTGCCATCAGTGATCCCCGGGGGTTGCGAGATACGCAGTATTTT. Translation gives CAISDPRGLRDTQYF.

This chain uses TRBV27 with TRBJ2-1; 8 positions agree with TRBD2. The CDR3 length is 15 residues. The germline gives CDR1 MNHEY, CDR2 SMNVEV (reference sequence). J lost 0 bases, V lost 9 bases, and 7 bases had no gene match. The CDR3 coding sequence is TGTGCCAGTGTTAGCGGGGCGAGCTCCTACAATGAGCAGTTCTTC. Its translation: CASVSGASSYNEQFF.

CDR3 region: CASSDRRGNYGYTF. The CDR3 region has the DNA TGTGCCAGCAGTGATCGGCGGGGGAACTATGGCTACACCTTC. V gene TRBV2 combines with J gene TRBJ1-2; possibly TRBD1 for D (5 bases). Germline assignment: CDR1 SNHLY and CDR2 FYNNEI. The CDR3 extends over 14 amino acids. The V and J ends lost 3 bases and 2 bases respectively, with 10 bases between them. Combining the CDR3 with reference TRBV2 and TRBJ1-2 gives the whole variable domain EPEVTQTPSHQVTQMGQEVILRCVPISNHLYFYWYRQILGQKVEFLVSFYNNEISEKSEIFDDQFSVERPDGSNFTLKIRSTKLEDSAMYFCASSDRRGNYGYTFGSGTRLTVV.

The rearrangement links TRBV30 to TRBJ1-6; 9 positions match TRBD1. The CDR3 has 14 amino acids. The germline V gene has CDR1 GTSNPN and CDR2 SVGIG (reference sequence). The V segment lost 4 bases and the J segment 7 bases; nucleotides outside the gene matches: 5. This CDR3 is CAWNVGQGNSPLHF. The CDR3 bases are TGTGCCTGGAATGTAGGACAGGGGAATTCACCCCTCCACTTT.

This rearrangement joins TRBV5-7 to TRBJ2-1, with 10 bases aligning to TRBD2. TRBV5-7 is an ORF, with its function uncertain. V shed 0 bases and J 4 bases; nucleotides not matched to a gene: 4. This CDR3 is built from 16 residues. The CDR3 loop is CASSLALTSGYNEQFF. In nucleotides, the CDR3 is TGTGCCAGCAGCTTGGCCTTGACTAGCGGGTACAATGAGCAGTTCTTC.

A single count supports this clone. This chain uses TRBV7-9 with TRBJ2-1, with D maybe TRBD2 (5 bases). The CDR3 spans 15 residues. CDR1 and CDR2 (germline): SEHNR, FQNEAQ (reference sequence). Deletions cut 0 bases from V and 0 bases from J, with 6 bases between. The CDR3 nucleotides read TGTGCCAGCAGCTTAGCAGGGAGCTCCTACAATGAGCAGTTCTTC. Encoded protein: CASSLAGSSYNEQFF.

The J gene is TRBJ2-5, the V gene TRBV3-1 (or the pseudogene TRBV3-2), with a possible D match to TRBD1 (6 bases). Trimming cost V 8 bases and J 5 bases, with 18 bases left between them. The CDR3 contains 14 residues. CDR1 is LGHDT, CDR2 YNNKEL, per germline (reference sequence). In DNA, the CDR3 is TGTGCCAGCTTGGGGTGGGGGCTTGGCGAGACCCAGTACTTC. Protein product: CASLGWGLGETQYF.

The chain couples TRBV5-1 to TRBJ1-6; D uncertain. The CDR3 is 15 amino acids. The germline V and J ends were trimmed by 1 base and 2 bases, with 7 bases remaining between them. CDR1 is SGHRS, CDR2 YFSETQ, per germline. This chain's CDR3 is CASSLYGPYNSPLHF. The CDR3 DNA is TGCGCCAGCAGCTTGTATGGACCCTATAATTCACCCCTCCACTTT.

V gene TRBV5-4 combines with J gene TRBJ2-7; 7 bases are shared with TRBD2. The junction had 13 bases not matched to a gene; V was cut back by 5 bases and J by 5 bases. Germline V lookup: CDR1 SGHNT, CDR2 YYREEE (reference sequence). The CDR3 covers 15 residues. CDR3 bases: TGTGCCAGCAGTCCGTCCGGGGAAGGGAGGGACGAGCAGTACTTC. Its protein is CASSPSGEGRDEQYF.

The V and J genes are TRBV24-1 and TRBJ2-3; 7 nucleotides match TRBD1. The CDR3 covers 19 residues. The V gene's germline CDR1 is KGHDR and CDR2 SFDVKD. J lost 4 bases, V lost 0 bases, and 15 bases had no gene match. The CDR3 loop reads CATSDLRITTGLIADTQYF. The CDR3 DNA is TGTGCCACCAGTGATTTGAGGATAACGACAGGGCTTATCGCAGATACGCAGTATTTT.

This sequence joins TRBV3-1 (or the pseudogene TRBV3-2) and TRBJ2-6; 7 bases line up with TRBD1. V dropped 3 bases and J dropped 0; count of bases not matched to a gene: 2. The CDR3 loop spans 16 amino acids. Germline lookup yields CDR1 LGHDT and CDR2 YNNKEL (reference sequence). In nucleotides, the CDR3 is TGTGCCAGCAGCCAGGGACAGAGCTCTGGGGCCAACGTCCTGACTTTC. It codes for CASSQGQSSGANVLTF.

The CDR3 protein is CASSERQGVVGYTF. The DNA for the CDR3 is TGTGCCAGCAGTGAAAGGCAGGGGGTGGTTGGCTACACCTTC. The V and J genes are TRBV2 and TRBJ1-2; 7 positions match TRBD1. In germline, CDR1 is SNHLY, CDR2 FYNNEI. Trimming took 2 bases from V and 7 from J; bases not matched to a gene: 7. The CDR3 sequence is 14 residues long.

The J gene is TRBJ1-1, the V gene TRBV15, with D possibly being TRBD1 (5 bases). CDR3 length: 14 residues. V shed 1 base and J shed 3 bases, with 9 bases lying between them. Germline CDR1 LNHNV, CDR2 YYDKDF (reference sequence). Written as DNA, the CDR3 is TGTGCCACCAGCAGAGGGGGCGCGGACACTGAAGCTTTCTTT. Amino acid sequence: CATSRGGADTEAFF.

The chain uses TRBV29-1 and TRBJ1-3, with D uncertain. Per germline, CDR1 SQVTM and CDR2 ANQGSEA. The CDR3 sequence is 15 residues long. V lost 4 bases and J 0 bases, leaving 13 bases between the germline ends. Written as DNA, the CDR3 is TGCAGCGTTGTGCCGGGGTTCAGCTCTGGAAACACCATATATTTT. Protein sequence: CSVVPGFSSGNTIYF.

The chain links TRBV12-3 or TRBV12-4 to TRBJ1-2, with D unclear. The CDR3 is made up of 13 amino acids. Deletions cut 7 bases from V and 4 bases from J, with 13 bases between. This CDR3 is CASTNDGLYGYTF. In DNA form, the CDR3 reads TGTGCCAGCACCAACGACGGACTCTATGGCTACACCTTC.

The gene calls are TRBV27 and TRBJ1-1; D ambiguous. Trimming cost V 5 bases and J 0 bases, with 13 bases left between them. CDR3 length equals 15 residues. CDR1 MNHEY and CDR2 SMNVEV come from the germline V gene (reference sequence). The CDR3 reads CASSRVTEMNTEAFF. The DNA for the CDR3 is TGTGCCAGCAGTCGAGTGACGGAGATGAACACTGAAGCTTTCTTT.

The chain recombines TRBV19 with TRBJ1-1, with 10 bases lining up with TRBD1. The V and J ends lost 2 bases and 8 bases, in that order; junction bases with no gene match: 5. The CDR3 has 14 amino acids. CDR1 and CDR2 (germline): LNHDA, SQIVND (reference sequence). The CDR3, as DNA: TGTGCCAGTAGTATATGGGGGACAGGGGTCGAAGCTTTCTTT. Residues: CASSIWGTGVEAFF. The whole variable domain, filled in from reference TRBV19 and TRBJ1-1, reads DGGITQSPKYLFRKEGQNVTLSCEQNLNHDAMYWYRQDPGQGLRLIYYSQIVNDFQKGDIAEGYSVSREKKESFPLTVTSAQKNPTAFYLCASSIWGTGVEAFFGQGTRLTVV.

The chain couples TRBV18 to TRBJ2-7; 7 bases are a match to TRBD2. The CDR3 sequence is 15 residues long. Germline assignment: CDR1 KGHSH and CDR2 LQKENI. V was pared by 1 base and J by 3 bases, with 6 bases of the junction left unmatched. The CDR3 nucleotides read TGTGCCAGCTCACCACGGGGCGGGGGATTCTACGAGCAGTACTTC. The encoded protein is CASSPRGGGFYEQYF. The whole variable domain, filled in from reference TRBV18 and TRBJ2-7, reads NAGVMQNPRHLVRRRGQEARLRCSPMKGHSHVYWYRQLPEEGLKFMVYLQKENIIDESGMPKERFSAEFPKEGPSILRIQQVVRGDSAAYFCASSPRGGGFYEQYFGPGTRLTVT.

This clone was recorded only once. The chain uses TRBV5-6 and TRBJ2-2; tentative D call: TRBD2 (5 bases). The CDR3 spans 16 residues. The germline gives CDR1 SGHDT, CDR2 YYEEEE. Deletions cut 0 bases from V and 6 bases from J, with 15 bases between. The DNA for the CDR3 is TGTGCCAGCAGCTTGGGACTGGGCGAGGGCCCCGGGGAGCTGTTTTTT. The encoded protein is CASSLGLGEGPGELFF.

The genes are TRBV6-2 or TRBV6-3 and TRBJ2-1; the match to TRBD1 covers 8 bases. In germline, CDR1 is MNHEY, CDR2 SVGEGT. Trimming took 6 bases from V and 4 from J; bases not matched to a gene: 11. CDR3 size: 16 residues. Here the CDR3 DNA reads TGTGCCAGCAGCGACCTCGGGACAGGAGCTTACAATGAGCAGTTCTTC. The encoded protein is CASSDLGTGAYNEQFF.